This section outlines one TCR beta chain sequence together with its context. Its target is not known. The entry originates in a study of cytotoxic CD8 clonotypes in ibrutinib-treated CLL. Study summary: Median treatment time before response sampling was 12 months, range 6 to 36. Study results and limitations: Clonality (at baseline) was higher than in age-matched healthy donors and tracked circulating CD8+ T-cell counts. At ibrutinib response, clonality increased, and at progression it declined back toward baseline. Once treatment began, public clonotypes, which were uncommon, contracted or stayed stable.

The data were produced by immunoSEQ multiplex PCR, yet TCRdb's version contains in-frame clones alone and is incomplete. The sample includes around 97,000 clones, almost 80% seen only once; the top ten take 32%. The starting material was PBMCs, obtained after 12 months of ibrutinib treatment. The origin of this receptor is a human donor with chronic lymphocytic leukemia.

The CDR3 nucleotides are TGTGCCAGCACAACAGGGATTGAAGCTTTCTTT. It encodes CASTTGIEAFF. The gene calls are TRBV6-5 and TRBJ1-1, with a weak D call TRBD1 (6 bases). Trimming took off 7 bases at V and 7 bases at J, with 10 bases between the two ends. The CDR3 sequence is 11 residues long. CDR1 MNHEY and CDR2 SVGAGI come from the germline V gene.